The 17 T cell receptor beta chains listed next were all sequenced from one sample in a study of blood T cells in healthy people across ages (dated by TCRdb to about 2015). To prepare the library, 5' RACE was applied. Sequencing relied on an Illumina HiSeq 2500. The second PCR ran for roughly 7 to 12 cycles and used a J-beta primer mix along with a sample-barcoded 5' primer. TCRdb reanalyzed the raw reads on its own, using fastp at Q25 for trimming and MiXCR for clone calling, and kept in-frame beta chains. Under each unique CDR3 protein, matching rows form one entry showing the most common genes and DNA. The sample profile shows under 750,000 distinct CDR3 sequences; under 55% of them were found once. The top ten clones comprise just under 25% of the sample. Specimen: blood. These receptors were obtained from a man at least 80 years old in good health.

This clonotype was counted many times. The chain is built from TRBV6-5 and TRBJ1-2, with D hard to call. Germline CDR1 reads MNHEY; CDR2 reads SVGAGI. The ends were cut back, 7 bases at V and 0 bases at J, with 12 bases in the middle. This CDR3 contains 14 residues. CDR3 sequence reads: CASTNSITNYGYTF. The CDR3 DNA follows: TGTGCCAGCACCAACAGCATTACTAACTATGGCTACACCTTC.

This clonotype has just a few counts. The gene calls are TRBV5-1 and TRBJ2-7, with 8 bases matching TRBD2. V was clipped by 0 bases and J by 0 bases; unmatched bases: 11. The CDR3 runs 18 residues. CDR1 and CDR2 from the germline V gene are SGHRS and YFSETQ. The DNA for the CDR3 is TGCGCCAGCAGCTTGGGCAGCCCAACGACTAGCGTCTCCTACGAGCAGTACTTC. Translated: CASSLGSPTTSVSYEQYF.

The CDR3 protein is CASSATPRGAHEQYF. The CDR3 DNA is TGTGCCAGCAGCGCCACACCAAGAGGGGCCCACGAGCAGTACTTC. The V and J genes are TRBV9 and TRBJ2-5; perhaps D is TRBD1 or TRBD2 (5 bases each). The J call may be wrong; the DNA end is better matched by TRBJ2-7. The CDR3 has 15 residues. Germline CDR1 and CDR2: SGDLS and YYNGEE.

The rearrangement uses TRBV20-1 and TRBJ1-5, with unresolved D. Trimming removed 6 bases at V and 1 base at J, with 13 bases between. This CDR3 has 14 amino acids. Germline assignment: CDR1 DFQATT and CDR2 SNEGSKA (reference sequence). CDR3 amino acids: CSAKKGISNQPQHF. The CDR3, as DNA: TGCAGTGCAAAAAAGGGTATAAGCAATCAGCCCCAGCATTTT.

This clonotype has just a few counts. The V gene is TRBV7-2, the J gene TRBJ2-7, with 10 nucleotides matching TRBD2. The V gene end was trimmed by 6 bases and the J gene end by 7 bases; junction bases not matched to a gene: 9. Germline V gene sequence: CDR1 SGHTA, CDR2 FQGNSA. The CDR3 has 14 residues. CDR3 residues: CASSSLAGAGEQYF. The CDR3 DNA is TGTGCCAGCAGTAGTCTAGCGGGAGCGGGTGAGCAGTACTTC. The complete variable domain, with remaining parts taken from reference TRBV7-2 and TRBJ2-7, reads GAGVSQSPSNKVTEKGKDVELRCDPISGHTALYWYRQSLGQGLEFLIYFQGNSAPDKSGLPSDRFSAERTGGSVSTLTIQRTQQEDSAVYLCASSSLAGAGEQYFGPGTRLTVT.

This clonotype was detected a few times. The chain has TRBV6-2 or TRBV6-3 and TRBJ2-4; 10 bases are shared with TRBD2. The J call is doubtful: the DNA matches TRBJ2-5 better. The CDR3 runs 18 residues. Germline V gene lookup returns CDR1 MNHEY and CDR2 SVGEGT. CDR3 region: CASSSRDWTSGLPETQYF. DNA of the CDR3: TGTGCCAGCAGTTCTCGAGATTGGACTAGCGGATTACCTGAGACCCAGTACTTC.

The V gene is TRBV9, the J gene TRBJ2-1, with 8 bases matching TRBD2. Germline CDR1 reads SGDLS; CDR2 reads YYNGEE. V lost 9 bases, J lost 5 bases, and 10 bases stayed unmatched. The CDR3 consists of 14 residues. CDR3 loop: CATKALAEDNEQFF. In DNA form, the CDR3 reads TGTGCCACTAAGGCACTAGCGGAAGACAATGAGCAGTTCTTC.

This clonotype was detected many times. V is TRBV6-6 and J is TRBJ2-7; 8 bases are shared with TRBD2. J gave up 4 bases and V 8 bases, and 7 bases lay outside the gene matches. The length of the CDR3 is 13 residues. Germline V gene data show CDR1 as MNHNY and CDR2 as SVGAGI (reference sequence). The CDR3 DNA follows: TGTGCCAGCCGCGAACTAGCGGCATACGAGCAGTACTTC. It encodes CASRELAAYEQYF.

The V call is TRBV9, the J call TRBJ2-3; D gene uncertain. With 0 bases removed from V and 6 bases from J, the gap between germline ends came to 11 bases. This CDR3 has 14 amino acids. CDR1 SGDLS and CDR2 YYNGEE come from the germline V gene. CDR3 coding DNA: TGTGCCAGCAGCGTAGTGGGAAGTGGGGATACGCAGTATTTT. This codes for CASSVVGSGDTQYF.

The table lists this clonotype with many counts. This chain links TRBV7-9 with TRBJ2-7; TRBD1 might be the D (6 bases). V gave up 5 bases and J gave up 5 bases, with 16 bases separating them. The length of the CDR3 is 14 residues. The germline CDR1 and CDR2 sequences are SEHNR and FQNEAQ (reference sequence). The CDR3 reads CASSPAIQGNEQYF. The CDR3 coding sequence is TGTGCCAGCAGCCCCGCTATTCAGGGGAACGAGCAGTACTTC.

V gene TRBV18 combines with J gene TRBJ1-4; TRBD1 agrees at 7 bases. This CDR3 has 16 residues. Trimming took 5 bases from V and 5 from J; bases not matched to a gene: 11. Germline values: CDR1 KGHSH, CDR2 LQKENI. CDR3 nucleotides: TGTGCCAGCTCAACCAGACGGACAGGTGAAAATGAAAAACTGTTTTTT. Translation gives CASSTRRTGENEKLFF.

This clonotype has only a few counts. DNA of the CDR3: TGTGCCAGCAGTGAATCACCGGGACTAGCTGATTGGTCCGGGGAGCTGTTTTTT. This translates into CASSESPGLADWSGELFF. The rearrangement links TRBV6-1 to TRBJ2-2, with TRBD2 identical over 9 bases. This CDR3 comprises 18 residues. V shed 2 bases, J shed 6 bases, and the junction held 13 bases outside the gene matches. The germline gives CDR1 MNHNS, CDR2 SASEGT.

This CDR3 reads CSARDPTGSEFF. DNA of the CDR3: TGCAGTGCTAGAGATCCGACAGGGAGCGAGTTCTTC. V gene TRBV20-1 combines with J gene TRBJ2-1, with 7 bases aligning to TRBD1. The CDR3 length is 12 residues. V shed 0 bases, J shed 14 bases, and the junction held 7 bases outside the gene matches. Germline lookup yields CDR1 DFQATT and CDR2 SNEGSKA (reference sequence).

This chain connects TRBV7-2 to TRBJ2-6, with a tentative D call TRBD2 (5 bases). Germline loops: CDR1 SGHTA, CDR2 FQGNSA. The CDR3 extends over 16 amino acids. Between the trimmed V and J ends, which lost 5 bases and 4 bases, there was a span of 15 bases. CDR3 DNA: TGTGCCAGCAGCCCCGCCGAGGGTCGGGGGGCCAACGTCCTGACTTTC. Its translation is CASSPAEGRGANVLTF.

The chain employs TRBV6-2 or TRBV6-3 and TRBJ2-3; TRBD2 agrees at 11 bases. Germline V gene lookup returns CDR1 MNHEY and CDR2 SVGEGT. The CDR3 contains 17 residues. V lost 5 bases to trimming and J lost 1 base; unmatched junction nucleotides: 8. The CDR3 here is CASSQPGLAGGTDTQYF. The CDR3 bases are TGTGCCAGCAGTCAACCCGGACTAGCGGGCGGCACAGATACGCAGTATTTT.

The CDR3 sequence: CASSVLGGTYEQYF. CDR3 nucleotide sequence: TGTGCCAGCAGCGTTCTGGGCGGAACCTACGAGCAGTACTTC. The V gene is TRBV7-9, the J gene TRBJ2-7, with unresolved D. Trimming cost V 5 bases and J 2 bases, with 13 bases left between them. Germline V gene data show CDR1 as SEHNR and CDR2 as FQNEAQ (reference sequence). The CDR3 covers 14 residues.

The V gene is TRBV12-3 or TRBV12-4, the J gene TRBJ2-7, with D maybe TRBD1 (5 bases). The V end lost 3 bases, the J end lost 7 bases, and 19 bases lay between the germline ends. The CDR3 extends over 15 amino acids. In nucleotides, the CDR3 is TGTGCCAGCAGTTTGGGGCAGGTTGCCCAGGGAGAGCAGTACTTC. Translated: CASSLGQVAQGEQYF.